This TCR beta chain emerged from a study of shared clonotypes between healthy human individuals. The wider study: Donors, aged 18 to 49, were a couple of women and three men. Study-level points and caveats: Rarefaction analysis demonstrated incomplete sorted-subset sequencing notwithstanding large depth.

Data came from immunoSEQ multiplex PCR; TCRdb stores just in-frame clones and leaves some out. The repertoire holds 2 million to 2.5 million clones, with roughly 92% as singletons. On this clone itself: Its antigen is not known.

The CDR3 extends over 14 amino acids. V lost 0 bases to trimming and J lost 5 bases; unmatched junction nucleotides: 3. CDR1 is KGHSH, CDR2 LQKENI, per germline. The sequencing input was naive CD4+ T cells from PBMCs. Noted subset: CD45RA+ positively selected. This receptor was obtained from a man aged 18 to 29 in good health. Some clones in this sample may be carry-over from other donors' samples. The V gene is TRBV18, the J gene TRBJ2-5; the match to TRBD1 covers 7 bases. The CDR3 region is CASSPPGGMETQYF. Written as DNA, the CDR3 is TGTGCCAGCTCACCACCAGGGGGCATGGAGACCCAGTACTTC.